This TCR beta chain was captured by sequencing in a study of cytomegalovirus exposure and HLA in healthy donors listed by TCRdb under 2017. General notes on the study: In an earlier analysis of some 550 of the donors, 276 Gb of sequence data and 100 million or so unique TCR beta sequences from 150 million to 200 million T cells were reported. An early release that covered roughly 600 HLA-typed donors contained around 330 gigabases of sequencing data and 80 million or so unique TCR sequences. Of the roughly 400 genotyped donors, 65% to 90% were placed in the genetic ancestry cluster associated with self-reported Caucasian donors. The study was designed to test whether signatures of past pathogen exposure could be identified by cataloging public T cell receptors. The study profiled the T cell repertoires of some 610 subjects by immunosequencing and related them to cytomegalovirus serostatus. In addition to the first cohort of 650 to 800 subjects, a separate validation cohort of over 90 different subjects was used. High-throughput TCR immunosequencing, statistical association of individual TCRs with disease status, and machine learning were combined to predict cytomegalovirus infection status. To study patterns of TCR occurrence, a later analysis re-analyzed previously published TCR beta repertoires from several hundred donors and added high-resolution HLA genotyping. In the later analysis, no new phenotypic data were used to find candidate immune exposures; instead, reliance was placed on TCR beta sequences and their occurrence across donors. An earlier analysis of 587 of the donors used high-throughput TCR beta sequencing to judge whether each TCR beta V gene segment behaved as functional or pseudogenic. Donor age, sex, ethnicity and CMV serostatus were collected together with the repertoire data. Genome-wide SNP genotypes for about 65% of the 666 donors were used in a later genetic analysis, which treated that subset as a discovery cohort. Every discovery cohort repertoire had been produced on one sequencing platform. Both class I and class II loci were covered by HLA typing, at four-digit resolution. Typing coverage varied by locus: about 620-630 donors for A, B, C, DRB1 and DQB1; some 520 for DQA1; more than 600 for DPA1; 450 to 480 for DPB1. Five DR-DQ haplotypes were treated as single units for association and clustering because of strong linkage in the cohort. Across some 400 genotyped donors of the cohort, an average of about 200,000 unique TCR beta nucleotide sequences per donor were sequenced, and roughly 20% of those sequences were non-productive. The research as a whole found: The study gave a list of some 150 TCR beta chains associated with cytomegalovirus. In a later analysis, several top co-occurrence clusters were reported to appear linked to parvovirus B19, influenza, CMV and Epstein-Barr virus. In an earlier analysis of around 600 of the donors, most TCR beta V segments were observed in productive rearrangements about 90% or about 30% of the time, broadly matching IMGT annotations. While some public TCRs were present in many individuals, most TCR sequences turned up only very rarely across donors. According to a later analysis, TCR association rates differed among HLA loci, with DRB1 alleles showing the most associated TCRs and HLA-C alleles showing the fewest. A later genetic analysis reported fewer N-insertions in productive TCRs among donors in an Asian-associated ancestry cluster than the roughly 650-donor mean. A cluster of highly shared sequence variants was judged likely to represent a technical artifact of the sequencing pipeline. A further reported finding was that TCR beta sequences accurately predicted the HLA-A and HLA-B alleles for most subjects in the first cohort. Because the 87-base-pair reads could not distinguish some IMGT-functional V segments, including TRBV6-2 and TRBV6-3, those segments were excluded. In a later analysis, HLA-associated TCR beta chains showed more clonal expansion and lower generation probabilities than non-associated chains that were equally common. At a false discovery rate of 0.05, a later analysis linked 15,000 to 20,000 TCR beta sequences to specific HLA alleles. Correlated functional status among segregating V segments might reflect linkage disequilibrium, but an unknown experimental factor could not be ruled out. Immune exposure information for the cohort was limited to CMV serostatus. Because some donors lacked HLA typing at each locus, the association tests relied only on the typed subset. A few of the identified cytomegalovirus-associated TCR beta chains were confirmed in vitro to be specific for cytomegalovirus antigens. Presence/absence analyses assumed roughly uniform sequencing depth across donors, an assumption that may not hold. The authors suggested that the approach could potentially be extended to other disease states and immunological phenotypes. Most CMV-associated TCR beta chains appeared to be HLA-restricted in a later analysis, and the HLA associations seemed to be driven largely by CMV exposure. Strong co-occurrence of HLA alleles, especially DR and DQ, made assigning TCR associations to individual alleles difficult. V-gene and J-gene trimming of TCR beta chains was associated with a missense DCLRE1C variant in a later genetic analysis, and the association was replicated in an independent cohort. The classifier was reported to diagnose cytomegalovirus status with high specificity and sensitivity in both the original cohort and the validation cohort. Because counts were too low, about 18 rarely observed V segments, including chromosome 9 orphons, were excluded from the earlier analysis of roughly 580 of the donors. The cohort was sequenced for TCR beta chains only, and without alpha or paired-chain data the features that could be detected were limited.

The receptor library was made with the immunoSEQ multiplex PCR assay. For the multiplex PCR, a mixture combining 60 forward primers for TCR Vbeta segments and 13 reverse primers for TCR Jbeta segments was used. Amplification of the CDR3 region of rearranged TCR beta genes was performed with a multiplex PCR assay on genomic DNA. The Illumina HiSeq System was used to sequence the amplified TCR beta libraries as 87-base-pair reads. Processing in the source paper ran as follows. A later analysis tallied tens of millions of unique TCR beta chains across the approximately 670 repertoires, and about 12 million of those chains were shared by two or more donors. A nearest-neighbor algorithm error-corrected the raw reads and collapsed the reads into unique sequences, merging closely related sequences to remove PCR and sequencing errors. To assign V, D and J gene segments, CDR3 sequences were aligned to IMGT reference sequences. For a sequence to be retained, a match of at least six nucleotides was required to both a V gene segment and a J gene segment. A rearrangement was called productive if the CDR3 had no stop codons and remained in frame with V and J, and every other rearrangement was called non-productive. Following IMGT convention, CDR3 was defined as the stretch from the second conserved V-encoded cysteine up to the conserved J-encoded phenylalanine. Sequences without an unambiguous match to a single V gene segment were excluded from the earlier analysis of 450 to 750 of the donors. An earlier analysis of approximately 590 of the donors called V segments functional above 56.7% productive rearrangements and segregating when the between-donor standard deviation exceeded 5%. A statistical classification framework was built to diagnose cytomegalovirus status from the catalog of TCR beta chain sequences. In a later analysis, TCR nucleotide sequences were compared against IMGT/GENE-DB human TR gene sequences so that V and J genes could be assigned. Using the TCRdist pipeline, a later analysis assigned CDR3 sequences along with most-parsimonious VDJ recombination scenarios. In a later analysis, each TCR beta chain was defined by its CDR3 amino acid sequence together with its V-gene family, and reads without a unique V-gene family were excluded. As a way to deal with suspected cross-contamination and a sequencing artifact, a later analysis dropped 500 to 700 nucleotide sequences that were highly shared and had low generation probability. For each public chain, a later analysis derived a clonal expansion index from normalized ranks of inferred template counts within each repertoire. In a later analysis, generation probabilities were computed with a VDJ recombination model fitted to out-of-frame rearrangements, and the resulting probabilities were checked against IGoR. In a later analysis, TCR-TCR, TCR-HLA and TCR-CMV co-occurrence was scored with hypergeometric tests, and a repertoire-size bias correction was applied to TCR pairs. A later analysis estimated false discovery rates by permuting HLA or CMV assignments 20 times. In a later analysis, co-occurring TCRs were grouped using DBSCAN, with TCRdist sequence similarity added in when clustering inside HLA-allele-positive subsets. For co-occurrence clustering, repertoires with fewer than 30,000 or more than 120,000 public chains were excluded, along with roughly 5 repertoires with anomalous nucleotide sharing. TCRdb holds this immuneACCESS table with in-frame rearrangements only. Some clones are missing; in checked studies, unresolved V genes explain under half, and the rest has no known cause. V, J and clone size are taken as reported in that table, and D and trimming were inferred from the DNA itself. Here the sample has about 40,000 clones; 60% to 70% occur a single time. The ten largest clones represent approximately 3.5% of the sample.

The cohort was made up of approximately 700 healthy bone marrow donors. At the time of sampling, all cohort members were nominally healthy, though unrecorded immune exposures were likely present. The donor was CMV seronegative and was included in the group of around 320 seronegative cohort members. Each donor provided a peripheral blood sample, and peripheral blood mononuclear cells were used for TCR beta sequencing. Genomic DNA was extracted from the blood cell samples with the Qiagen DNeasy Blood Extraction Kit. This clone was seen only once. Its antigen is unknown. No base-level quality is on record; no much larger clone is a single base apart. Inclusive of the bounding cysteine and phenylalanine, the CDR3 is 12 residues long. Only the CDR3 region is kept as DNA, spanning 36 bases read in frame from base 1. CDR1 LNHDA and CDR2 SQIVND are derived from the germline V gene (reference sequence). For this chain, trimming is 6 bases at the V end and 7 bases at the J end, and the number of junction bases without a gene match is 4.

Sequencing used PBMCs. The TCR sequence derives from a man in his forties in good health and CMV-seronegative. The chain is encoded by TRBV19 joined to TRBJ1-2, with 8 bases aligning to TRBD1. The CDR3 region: CASREDRGGYTF. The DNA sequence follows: TGTGCCAGTAGGGAAGACAGGGGTGGCTACACCTTC. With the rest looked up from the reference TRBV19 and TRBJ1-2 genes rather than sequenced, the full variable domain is DGGITQSPKYLFRKEGQNVTLSCEQNLNHDAMYWYRQDPGQGLRLIYYSQIVNDFQKGDIAEGYSVSREKKESFPLTVTSAQKNPTAFYLCASREDRGGYTFGSGTRLTVV.